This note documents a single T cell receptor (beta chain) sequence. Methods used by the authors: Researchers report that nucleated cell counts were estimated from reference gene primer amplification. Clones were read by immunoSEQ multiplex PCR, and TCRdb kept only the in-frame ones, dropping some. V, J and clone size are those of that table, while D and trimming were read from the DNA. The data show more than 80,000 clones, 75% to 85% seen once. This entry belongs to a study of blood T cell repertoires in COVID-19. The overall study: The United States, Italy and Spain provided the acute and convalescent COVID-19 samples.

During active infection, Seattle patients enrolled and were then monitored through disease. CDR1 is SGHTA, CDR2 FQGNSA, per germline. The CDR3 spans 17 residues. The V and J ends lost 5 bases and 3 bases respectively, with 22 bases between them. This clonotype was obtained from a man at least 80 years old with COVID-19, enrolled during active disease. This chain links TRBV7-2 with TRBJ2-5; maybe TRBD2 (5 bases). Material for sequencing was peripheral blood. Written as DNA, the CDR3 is TGTGCCAGCAGCCCCCCCCCGCTGTCGGGGTTGAAAGAGACCCAGTACTTC. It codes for CASSPPPLSGLKETQYF.